This T cell receptor beta chain was obtained from a study of T cells in Graves' hyperthyroidism and ophthalmopathy. This clonotype was found many times. Calling Graves' hyperthyroidism stable meant ophthalmopathy did not progress within 18 months. Hyperthyroidism had been newly diagnosed in patients aged 18 to 65, and its duration was under 2 months. The diagnoses drew upon clinical symptoms, serum thyroxine and TRAb, thyroid ultrasound and orbital computed tomography. The PBMCs were taken from around 9 ml of fresh peripheral blood. There were TCR beta CDR3 regions amplified from RNA transcripts. Researchers ran a first-round RT-PCR on the TCR CDR3 using the HTBI primer set. Each CDR3 protein gets one entry after TCRdb re-called the multiplex PCR reads with MiXCR. The table records hundreds of thousands of distinct CDR3 sequences, approximately 36% of them present only once. The germline CDR1 and CDR2 sequences are LNHDA and SQIVND (reference sequence). The ends were cut back, 7 bases at V and 4 bases at J, with 14 bases in the middle. The CDR3 length is 14 residues.

What was sequenced was blood. The clonotype was recovered from a woman aged 35 to 49 with Graves' hyperthyroidism. The chain employs TRBV19 and TRBJ1-5; possible D gene TRBD1, 5 bases. The CDR3 region is CASTDSPWNQPQHF. The CDR3 DNA sequence: TGTGCCAGTACAGACAGCCCGTGGAATCAGCCCCAGCATTTT. The whole variable domain, remainder taken from reference TRBV19 and TRBJ1-5, is DGGITQSPKYLFRKEGQNVTLSCEQNLNHDAMYWYRQDPGQGLRLIYYSQIVNDFQKGDIAEGYSVSREKKESFPLTVTSAQKNPTAFYLCASTDSPWNQPQHFGDGTRLSIL.